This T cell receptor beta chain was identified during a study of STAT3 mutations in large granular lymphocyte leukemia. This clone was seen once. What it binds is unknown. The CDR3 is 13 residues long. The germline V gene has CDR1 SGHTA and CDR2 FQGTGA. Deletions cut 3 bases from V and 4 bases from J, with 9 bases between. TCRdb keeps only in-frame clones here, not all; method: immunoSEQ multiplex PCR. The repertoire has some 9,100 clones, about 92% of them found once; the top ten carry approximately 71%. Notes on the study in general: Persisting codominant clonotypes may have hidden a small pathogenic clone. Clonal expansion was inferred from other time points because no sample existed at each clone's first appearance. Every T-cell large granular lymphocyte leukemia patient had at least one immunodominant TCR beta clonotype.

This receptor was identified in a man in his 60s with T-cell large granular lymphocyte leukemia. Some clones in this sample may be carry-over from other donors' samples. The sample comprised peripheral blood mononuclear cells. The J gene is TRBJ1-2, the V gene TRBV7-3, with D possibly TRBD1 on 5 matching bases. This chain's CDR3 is CASSFTGTYGYTF. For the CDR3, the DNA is TGTGCCAGCAGCTTCACAGGAACCTATGGCTACACCTTC.